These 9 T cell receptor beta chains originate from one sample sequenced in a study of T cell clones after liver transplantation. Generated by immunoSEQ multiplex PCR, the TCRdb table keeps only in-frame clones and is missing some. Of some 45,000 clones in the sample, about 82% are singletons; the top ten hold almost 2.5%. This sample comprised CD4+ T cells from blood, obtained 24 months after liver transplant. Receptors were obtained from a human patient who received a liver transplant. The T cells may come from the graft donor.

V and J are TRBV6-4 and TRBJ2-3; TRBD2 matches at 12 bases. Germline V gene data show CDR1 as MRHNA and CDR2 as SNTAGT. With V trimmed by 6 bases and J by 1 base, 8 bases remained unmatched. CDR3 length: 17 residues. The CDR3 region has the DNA TGTGCCAGCAGCCTCACCCGGACTAGCGGGGGCACAGATACGCAGTATTTT. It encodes CASSLTRTSGGTDTQYF.

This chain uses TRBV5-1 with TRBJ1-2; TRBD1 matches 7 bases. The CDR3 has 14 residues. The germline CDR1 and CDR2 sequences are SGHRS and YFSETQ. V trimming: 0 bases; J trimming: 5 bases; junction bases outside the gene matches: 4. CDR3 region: CASSLAATGYGYTF. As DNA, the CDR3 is TGCGCCAGCAGCTTGGCCGCGACAGGGTATGGCTACACCTTC.

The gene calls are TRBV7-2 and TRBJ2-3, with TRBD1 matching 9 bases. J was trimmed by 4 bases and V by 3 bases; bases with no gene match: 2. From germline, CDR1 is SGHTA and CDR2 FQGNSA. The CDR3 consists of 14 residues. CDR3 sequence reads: CASSLGQGSDTQYF. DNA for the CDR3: TGTGCCAGCAGCTTGGGACAGGGTTCAGATACGCAGTATTTT.

CDR3 nucleotides: TGTGCCAGCAGCTTGTATAGCGTCGGTGGTTCCTACGAGCAGTACTTC. Translated: CASSLYSVGGSYEQYF. The chain is built from TRBV11-2 and TRBJ2-7; D possibly corresponds to TRBD2 (5 bases). V was trimmed by 3 bases and J by 1 base, leaving 16 bases between them. Germline assignment: CDR1 SGHAT and CDR2 FQNNGV. This CDR3 spans 16 amino acids.

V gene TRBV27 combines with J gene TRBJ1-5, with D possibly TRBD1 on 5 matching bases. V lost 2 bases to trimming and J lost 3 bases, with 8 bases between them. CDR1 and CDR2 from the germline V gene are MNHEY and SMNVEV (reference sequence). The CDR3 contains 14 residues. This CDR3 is CASSLQGDNQPQHF. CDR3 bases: TGTGCCAGCAGTTTACAGGGAGACAATCAGCCCCAGCATTTT.

This CDR3 is CASSLGRKVQYF. The CDR3 coding sequence is TGTGCCAGCAGCTTGGGTCGGAAGGTGCAGTACTTC. The chain uses TRBV5-6 and TRBJ2-7; D gene unclear. This CDR3 is built from 12 residues. V lost 0 bases to trimming and J lost 9 bases, with 10 bases between them. The V gene's germline CDR1 is SGHDT and CDR2 YYEEEE.

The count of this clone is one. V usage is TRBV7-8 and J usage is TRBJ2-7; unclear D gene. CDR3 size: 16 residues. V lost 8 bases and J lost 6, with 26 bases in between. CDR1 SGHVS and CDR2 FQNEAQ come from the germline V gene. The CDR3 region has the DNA TGTGCCAGCTCCCGGGTTTTTAGCTCCCCCCCGGGCGAGCAGTACTTC. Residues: CASSRVFSSPPGEQYF.

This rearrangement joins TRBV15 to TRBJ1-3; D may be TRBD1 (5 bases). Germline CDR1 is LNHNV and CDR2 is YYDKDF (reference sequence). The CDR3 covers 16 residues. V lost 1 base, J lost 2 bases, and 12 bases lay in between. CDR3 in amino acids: CATSRVQGLPGNTIYF. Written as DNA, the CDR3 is TGTGCCACCAGCAGAGTGCAGGGTCTCCCTGGAAACACCATATATTTT.

The CDR3 protein is CASSPGQGRGQPQHF. The CDR3 DNA follows: TGTGCCAGCAGTCCCGGACAGGGTAGGGGTCAGCCCCAGCATTTT. The chain combines TRBV6-1 with TRBJ1-5, with 8 bases matching TRBD1. The V gene's germline CDR1 is MNHNS and CDR2 SASEGT. This CDR3 has 15 amino acids. The ends lost 5 bases at V and 6 bases at J; junction bases unmatched: 9.